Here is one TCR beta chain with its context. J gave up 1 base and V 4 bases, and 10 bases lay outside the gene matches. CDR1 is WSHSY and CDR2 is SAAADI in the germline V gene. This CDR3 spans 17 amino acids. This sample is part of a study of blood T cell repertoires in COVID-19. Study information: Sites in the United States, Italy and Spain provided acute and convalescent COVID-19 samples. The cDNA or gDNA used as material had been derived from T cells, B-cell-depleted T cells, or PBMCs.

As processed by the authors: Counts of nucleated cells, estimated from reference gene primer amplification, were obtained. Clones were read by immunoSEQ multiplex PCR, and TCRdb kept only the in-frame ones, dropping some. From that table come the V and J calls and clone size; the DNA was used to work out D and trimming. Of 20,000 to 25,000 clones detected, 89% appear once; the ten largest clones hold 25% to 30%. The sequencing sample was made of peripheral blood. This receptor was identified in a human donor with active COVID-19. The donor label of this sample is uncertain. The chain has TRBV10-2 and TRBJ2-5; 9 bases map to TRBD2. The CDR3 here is CASSALAGTLLQETQYF. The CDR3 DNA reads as TGCGCCAGCAGTGCGCTAGCGGGGACATTACTCCAAGAGACCCAGTACTTC.